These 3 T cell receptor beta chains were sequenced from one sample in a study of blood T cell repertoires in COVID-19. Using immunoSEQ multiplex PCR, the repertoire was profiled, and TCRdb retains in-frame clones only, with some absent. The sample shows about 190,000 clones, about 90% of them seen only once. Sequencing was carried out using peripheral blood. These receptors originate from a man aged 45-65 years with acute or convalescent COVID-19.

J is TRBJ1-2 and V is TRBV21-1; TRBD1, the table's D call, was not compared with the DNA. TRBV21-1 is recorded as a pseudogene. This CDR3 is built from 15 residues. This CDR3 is CASSKDRGLSYGYTF. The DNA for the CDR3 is TGTGCCAGCAGCAAAGACAGGGGGTTAAGCTATGGCTACACCTTC.

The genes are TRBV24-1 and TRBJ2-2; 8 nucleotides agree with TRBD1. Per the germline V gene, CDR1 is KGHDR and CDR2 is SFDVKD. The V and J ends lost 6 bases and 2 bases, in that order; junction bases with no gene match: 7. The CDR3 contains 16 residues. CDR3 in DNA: TGTGCCACCAGTAGTGTCGGGACAGGAAACACCGGGGAGCTGTTTTTT. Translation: CATSSVGTGNTGELFF.

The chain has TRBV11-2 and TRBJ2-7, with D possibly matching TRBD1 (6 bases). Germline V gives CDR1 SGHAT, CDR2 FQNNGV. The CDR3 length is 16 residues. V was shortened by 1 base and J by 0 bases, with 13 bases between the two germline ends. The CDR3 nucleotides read TGTGCCAGCAGCTTAGCCCAGGACAGAAGCTCCTACGAGCAGTACTTC. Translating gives CASSLAQDRSSYEQYF.